This is a list of T cell receptor beta chains from one sample in a study of OX40 agonist ivuxolimab in advanced cancers. Libraries were prepared by immunoSEQ multiplex PCR; TCRdb keeps only in-frame clonotypes and omits some of them. The repertoire has roughly 90,000 clones, about 90% of them found once; the top ten carry about 8.7%. Sequenced material: CD4+ or CD8+ T cells sorted from blood, taken in a trial of the OX40 agonist ivuxolimab. The receptors here all came from an adult with an advanced solid tumor such as melanoma, head and neck, liver or kidney cancer. Each CDR3 is given with its conserved first and last residue. Fields, in order: V gene, J gene, clone size, D gene, CDR3 protein, CDR3 DNA. The D gene is left open where the match is weak. The size field is filled for only some rows; it gives once, few, many or a size class.

V: TRBV2
J: TRBJ2-2
size: -
D: -
CDR3: CASSVLSPTGELFF
DNA: TGTGCCAGCAGTGTTCTGTCACCCACCGGGGAGCTGTTTTTT

V: TRBV6-5
J: TRBJ2-7
size: -
D: -
CDR3: CASSYSGDGPYEQYF
DNA: TGTGCCAGCAGTTACTCAGGGGACGGACCCTACGAGCAGTACTTC

V: TRBV11-3
J: TRBJ1-2
size: -
D: -
CDR3: CASSFGLSYTF
DNA: TGTGCCAGCAGCTTCGGACTAAGCTACACCTTC

V: TRBV15
J: TRBJ2-5
size: -
D: -
CDR3: CATSRDKQGSETQYF
DNA: TGTGCCACCAGCAGAGATAAGCAAGGGTCGGAGACCCAGTACTTC

V: TRBV10-1
J: TRBJ2-1
size: -
D: -
CDR3: CASSESRTTDEQFF
DNA: TGCGCCAGCAGTGAGTCTCGGACTACGGATGAGCAGTTCTTC

V: TRBV5-1
J: TRBJ2-3
size: -
D: TRBD2
CDR3: CASSFGLAGGRGTDTQYF
DNA: TGCGCCAGCAGCTTCGGGCTAGCGGGAGGGCGGGGCACAGATACGCAGTATTTT

V: TRBV6-6
J: TRBJ2-1
size: -
D: -
CDR3: CASSSGPFSSYNEQFF
DNA: TGTGCCAGCAGTTCCGGGCCGTTCTCCTCCTACAATGAGCAGTTCTTC

V: TRBV6-5
J: TRBJ2-2
size: -
D: TRBD2
CDR3: CASRAGATGELFF
DNA: TGTGCCAGTCGAGCGGGAGCCACCGGGGAGCTGTTTTTT

V: TRBV7-9
J: TRBJ2-1
size: -
D: TRBD2
CDR3: CASIYPGVGLAYNEQFF
DNA: TGTGCCAGCATCTACCCCGGAGTGGGACTAGCGTACAATGAGCAGTTCTTC

V: TRBV19
J: TRBJ1-3
size: once
D: -
CDR3: CASSMSGLGNTIYF
DNA: TGTGCCAGTAGTATGAGCGGGCTTGGAAACACCATATATTTT

V: TRBV18
J: TRBJ2-2
size: -
D: TRBD2
CDR3: CASSLAGGPGTGELFF
DNA: TGTGCCAGCTCGCTAGCGGGAGGGCCCGGCACCGGGGAGCTGTTTTTT

V: TRBV13
J: TRBJ2-5
size: -
D: -
CDR3: CASRGASDQETQYF
DNA: TGTGCCAGCAGGGGCGCTAGCGACCAAGAGACCCAGTACTTC

V: TRBV11-2
J: TRBJ2-7
size: once
D: -
CDR3: CASSRQTSRLYF
DNA: TGTGCCAGCAGCCGACAGACCTCGCGGTTATACTTC

V: TRBV11-2
J: TRBJ2-1
size: -
D: TRBD2
CDR3: CASSLAGTIYNEQFF
DNA: TGTGCCAGCAGCTTAGCTGGGACTATTTACAATGAGCAGTTCTTC

V: TRBV9
J: TRBJ1-5
size: -
D: -
CDR3: CASSVEQGNQPQHF
DNA: TGTGCCAGCAGCGTAGAGCAGGGCAATCAGCCCCAGCATTTT

V: TRBV27
J: TRBJ2-1
size: -
D: TRBD2
CDR3: CASSWTSGRYNEQFF
DNA: TGTGCCAGCAGTTGGACTAGCGGGAGGTACAATGAGCAGTTCTTC

V: TRBV7-6
J: TRBJ2-2
size: -
D: TRBD2
CDR3: CASSLMREGTGELFF
DNA: TGTGCCAGCAGCTTAATGCGGGAGGGAACCGGGGAGCTGTTTTTT

V: TRBV6-1
J: TRBJ2-7
size: -
D: TRBD1
CDR3: CASSESLGTASYEQYF
DNA: TGTGCCAGCAGTGAATCCCTCGGGACAGCGTCCTACGAGCAGTACTTC

V: TRBV7-9
J: TRBJ2-7
size: -
D: TRBD2
CDR3: CASSSTSSGRAYEQYF
DNA: TGTGCCAGCAGCTCAACCTCTAGCGGGAGAGCCTACGAGCAGTACTTC

V: TRBV18
J: TRBJ2-5
size: once
D: -
CDR3: CASSPSPLQGGKGETQYF
DNA: TGTGCCAGCTCACCATCCCCCCTACAGGGAGGAAAGGGAGAGACCCAGTACTTC

V: TRBV19
J: TRBJ2-5
size: -
D: -
CDR3: CASSIRPGGLQETQYF
DNA: TGTGCCAGTAGTATCCGGCCGGGCGGCCTCCAAGAGACCCAGTACTTC

V: TRBV5-4
J: TRBJ2-1
size: -
D: -
CDR3: CASRRADEQFF
DNA: TGTGCCAGCAGACGGGCCGATGAGCAGTTCTTC

V: TRBV11-3
J: TRBJ2-1
size: -
D: -
CDR3: CASSATANNEQFF
DNA: TGTGCCAGCAGCGCGACTGCGAACAATGAGCAGTTCTTC

V: TRBV27
J: TRBJ2-7
size: -
D: TRBD2
CDR3: CASSLAGGRSSYEQYF
DNA: TGTGCCAGCAGTCTAGCGGGAGGAAGGAGCTCCTACGAGCAGTACTTC

V: TRBV4-1
J: TRBJ2-7
size: -
D: -
CDR3: CASSQVGTSYEQYF
DNA: TGCGCCAGCAGCCAAGTCGGGACAAGCTACGAGCAGTACTTC

V: TRBV25-1
J: TRBJ1-5
size: once
D: -
CDR3: CASSIEGNQPQHF
DNA: TGTGCCAGCAGTATAGAGGGCAATCAGCCCCAGCATTTT

V: TRBV30
J: TRBJ2-7
size: -
D: TRBD2
CDR3: CAWRTGLAGFHEQYF
DNA: TGTGCCTGGAGGACGGGACTAGCGGGATTCCACGAGCAGTACTTC